These 2 T cell receptor beta chains came from one sample sequenced in a study of blood T cell repertoires in COVID-19. Some clones are missing from TCRdb's copy, which holds only in-frame ones; the method was immunoSEQ multiplex PCR. The sample has some 260,000 clones; approximately 89% are singletons. The sample consisted of peripheral blood. These receptors all come from a woman aged 70-85 years with COVID-19, enrolled during active disease.

This chain links TRBV28 with TRBJ1-2; D is unresolved. CDR1 MDHEN and CDR2 SYDVKM come from the germline V gene. Trimming cost V 3 bases and J 0 bases, with 11 bases left between them. There are 15 residues in the CDR3. CDR3 in DNA: TGTGCCAGCAGTTTTGTCGCAGAAGCTAACTATGGCTACACCTTC. Translating gives CASSFVAEANYGYTF.

This chain connects TRBV7-9 to TRBJ2-7, with 7 bases that match TRBD2. Germline values: CDR1 SEHNR, CDR2 FQNEAQ (reference sequence). This CDR3 has 16 amino acids. V lost 0 bases to trimming and J lost 0 bases; unmatched junction nucleotides: 5. For the CDR3, the DNA is TGTGCCAGCAGCTTAGCACTAGCGATCAGCTCCTACGAGCAGTACTTC. Translation: CASSLALAISSYEQYF.